The 8 T cell receptor beta chains below come from one sample, sequenced in a study of CD8+CD57+ T cells in acquired aplastic anemia. Patients sequenced had flow cytometry evidence of CD8+CD57+ cell expansion. It was genomic DNA that served as the template for profiling TCR beta VDJ and CDR3. TCRdb reanalysed the reads using MiXCR and keeps one entry per CDR3 protein. Of around 200,000 distinct CDR3 sequences detected, over 55% appear once; the ten largest clones hold under 60%. The sample taken for sequencing was sorted CD4+, CD8+, or CD8+CD57+ T cells (not recorded which) from PBMCs. These receptors were taken from a human donor with aplastic anemia.

This clonotype was seen ten or more times. DNA for the CDR3: TGCGCCAGCAGCTTGGTGGGGGATGGCTACACCTTC. Encoded protein: CASSLVGDGYTF. The chain combines TRBV5-1 with TRBJ1-2; D might be TRBD1 (5 bases). The CDR3 extends over 12 amino acids. CDR1 is SGHRS and CDR2 is YFSETQ in the germline V gene. V was pared by 0 bases and J by 6 bases, with 6 bases between.

V and J are TRBV20-1 and TRBJ2-6; 9 positions agree with TRBD1. J gave up 1 base and V 3 bases, and 4 bases lay outside the gene matches. The CDR3 consists of 16 residues. Germline loops: CDR1 DFQATT, CDR2 SNEGSKA (reference sequence). The CDR3 here is CSARGTGSSGANVLTF. CDR3 nucleotides: TGCAGTGCTAGGGGGACAGGGTCTTCTGGGGCCAACGTCCTGACTTTC.

The rearrangement links TRBV7-2 to TRBJ2-7, with TRBD2 matching over 11 bases. Trimming removed 5 bases from V and 6 bases from J; junction bases left unmatched: 24. Germline V gives CDR1 SGHTA, CDR2 FQGNSA. The CDR3 runs 20 residues. The CDR3 here is CASSTQEPLAGGPPSLEQYF. CDR3 coding DNA: TGTGCCAGCAGCACCCAGGAACCTCTAGCGGGGGGCCCTCCCTCCCTCGAGCAGTACTTC.

The CDR3 is CASSPGQGGYEKLFF. The CDR3 DNA follows: TGTGCCAGCAGCCCCGGACAGGGAGGATATGAAAAACTGTTTTTT. This chain links TRBV9 with TRBJ1-4; 8 positions agree with TRBD1. CDR1 is SGDLS, CDR2 YYNGEE, per germline. CDR3 length: 15 amino acids. J was trimmed by 6 bases and V by 4 bases; bases with no gene match: 8.

The chain employs TRBV10-3 and TRBJ1-6, with 7 bases matching TRBD1. CDR1 is ENHRY, CDR2 SYGVKD, per germline. The CDR3 contains 16 residues. Losses at the gene ends were 2 bases for V and 0 bases for J; bases not matched to a gene: 1. The CDR3 region is CAISERTGSYNSPLHF. The CDR3 DNA reads as TGTGCCATCAGTGAGAGGACAGGCTCCTATAATTCACCCCTCCACTTT.

In this sample, this clonotype turned up many times. This rearrangement joins TRBV9 to TRBJ2-7; 8 nucleotides agree with TRBD2. CDR1 SGDLS and CDR2 YYNGEE come from the germline V gene. J lost 4 bases, V lost 3 bases, and 12 bases had no gene match. The length of the CDR3 is 16 residues. CDR3 amino acids: CASSDSRSGGPYEQYF. In DNA form, the CDR3 reads TGTGCCAGCAGCGACTCTCGATCGGGGGGGCCGTACGAGCAGTACTTC.

In DNA, the CDR3 is TGTGCCACCAGTGACACACCGGGAAAAAGGGGGATCGAGCAGTACTTC. Amino acids: CATSDTPGKRGIEQYF. This chain connects TRBV24-1 to TRBJ2-7; D possibly corresponds to TRBD1 (6 bases). This CDR3 is 16 amino acids long. V dropped 4 bases and J dropped 6 bases, with 21 bases sitting between them. Germline CDR1 is KGHDR and CDR2 is SFDVKD.

Remarks on this clonotype: A much larger clone lies one base from this, so it may be a read error. This sequence joins TRBV6-2 or TRBV6-3 and TRBJ1-1; D gene unclear. The germline gives CDR1 MNHEY, CDR2 SVGEGT. This CDR3 has 15 amino acids. V was pared by 4 bases and J by 4 bases, with 16 bases between. The CDR3 reads CASSLQRGGSTEAFF. In DNA, the CDR3 is TGTGCCAGCAGTTTGCAACGGGGTGGAAGCACTGAAGCTTTCTTT.